This T cell receptor beta chain stems from a study of regulatory T cells in long-lasting Graves disease. This CDR3 spans 12 amino acids. V gave up 10 bases and J gave up 10 bases, with 14 bases separating them. CDR1 and CDR2 from the germline V gene are MNHNS and SASEGT. Sample time point: newly diagnosed GD, antithyroid drugs for less than 3 months. RNA from PBMCs was the source of the TCR library. Clinicians diagnosed Graves' disease using American Thyroid Association guidelines. This clonotype was counted ten times or more. Its target is not known. Study-level findings and limits: Gene preferences differed: TRBV28, TRBJ1-2, TRBJ2-5 in persistent cases.

Combining iRepertoire HTBI primers with Arm-PCR of CDR3 regions, the authors built TCR beta libraries. TCRdb re-analysed the multiplex PCR reads in MiXCR, keeping a single row per CDR3 protein. This repertoire shows 620,000 or so distinct CDR3 sequences, roughly 15% found once; its top ten account for around 19%. These sequences were also reported in another study, on T cells in Graves' hyperthyroidism and ophthalmopathy. From that paper: Using the HTBI primer set, a first-round RT-PCR was run on the TCR CDR3.

This specimen consisted of peripheral blood mononuclear cells (PBMCs), obtained at new diagnosis, from a patient treated with antithyroid drugs. This receptor was taken from a woman aged 25 to 39 with Graves disease. The chain links TRBV6-1 to TRBJ1-6, with D unclear. The CDR3 bases are TGTGCCACGATAGACGGAAACTCACCCCTCCACTTT. The encoded protein is CATIDGNSPLHF.